The rows below give T cell receptor beta chains drawn from one sample of a study of Siglec-9 on CD8 T cells in melanoma. Generated by immunoSEQ multiplex PCR, the TCRdb table keeps only in-frame clones and is missing some. The profile shows tens of thousands of clones, roughly 78% of them singletons. Specimen: Siglec-9- CD8+ T cells sorted from blood. Receptors originate from a human donor in good health. CDR3s include the opening cysteine and the closing phenylalanine or tryptophan. The D gene is left open where the match is weak. Not all rows give a size; the values are once, few, many and, for expanded clones, a class.

d_gene: NA; j_gene: TRBJ1-2; v_gene: TRBV30; abundance: NA; CDR3aa: CAWSQLLRGEGYTF; CDR3nt: TGTGCCTGGAGCCAATTACTACGAGGGGAGGGCTACACCTTC
d_gene: TRBD1; j_gene: TRBJ1-5; v_gene: TRBV27; abundance: NA; CDR3aa: CASSPRDRGYLEGQPQHF; CDR3nt: TGTGCCAGCAGTCCGCGGGACAGGGGTTATCTGGAGGGTCAGCCCCAGCATTTT
d_gene: TRBD2; j_gene: TRBJ2-3; v_gene: TRBV27; abundance: NA; CDR3aa: CASSLSTSGSTDTQYF; CDR3nt: TGTGCCAGCAGTTTATCGACTAGCGGAAGCACAGATACGCAGTATTTT
d_gene: NA; j_gene: TRBJ1-5; v_gene: TRBV19; abundance: NA; CDR3aa: CASRGLVHSQPSNQPQHF; CDR3nt: TGTGCCAGTAGAGGTCTAGTTCATAGCCAGCCTAGCAATCAGCCCCAGCATTTT
d_gene: NA; j_gene: TRBJ2-1; v_gene: TRBV14; abundance: NA; CDR3aa: CASSHSGWGNEQFF; CDR3nt: TGTGCCAGCAGCCACTCGGGTTGGGGGAATGAGCAGTTCTTC
d_gene: NA; j_gene: TRBJ2-1; v_gene: TRBV4-2; abundance: few; CDR3aa: CASRSGPGDLRQFF; CDR3nt: TGTGCCAGCAGGAGCGGGCCGGGGGATCTGAGGCAGTTCTTC
d_gene: NA; j_gene: TRBJ1-2; v_gene: TRBV6-4; abundance: NA; CDR3aa: CASRDDTYGYTF; CDR3nt: TGTGCCAGCAGGGACGACACCTATGGCTACACCTTC
d_gene: NA; j_gene: TRBJ2-7; v_gene: TRBV29-1; abundance: NA; CDR3aa: CSVEDQASYEQYF; CDR3nt: TGCAGCGTTGAAGATCAGGCGTCCTACGAGCAGTACTTC
d_gene: NA; j_gene: TRBJ2-3; v_gene: TRBV7-9; abundance: NA; CDR3aa: CASSLSGTSTDTQYF; CDR3nt: TGTGCCAGCAGCTTAAGCGGGACATCCACAGATACGCAGTATTTT
d_gene: NA; j_gene: TRBJ1-5; v_gene: TRBV5-1; abundance: NA; CDR3aa: CASSTGLGNQPQHF; CDR3nt: TGCGCCAGCAGCACGGGACTGGGAAATCAGCCCCAGCATTTT
d_gene: TRBD1; j_gene: TRBJ2-2; v_gene: TRBV27; abundance: NA; CDR3aa: CASKGADAGELFF; CDR3nt: TGTGCCAGCAAGGGGGCAGATGCCGGGGAGCTGTTTTTT
d_gene: NA; j_gene: TRBJ1-1; v_gene: TRBV28; abundance: once; CDR3aa: CASSLWERERMNTEAFF; CDR3nt: TGTGCCAGCAGTTTATGGGAAAGGGAACGGATGAACACTGAAGCTTTCTTT
d_gene: NA; j_gene: TRBJ2-1; v_gene: TRBV7-9; abundance: NA; CDR3aa: CASSPLPGENEQFF; CDR3nt: TGTGCCAGCAGCCCTCTGCCAGGGGAGAATGAGCAGTTCTTC
d_gene: NA; j_gene: TRBJ1-2; v_gene: TRBV19; abundance: few; CDR3aa: CASSIGTRGSRYGYTF; CDR3nt: TGTGCCAGTAGTATCGGCACCAGAGGGTCTCGGTATGGCTACACCTTC
d_gene: NA; j_gene: TRBJ2-1; v_gene: TRBV9; abundance: NA; CDR3aa: CASSGNEQFF; CDR3nt: TGTGCCAGCAGCGGTAATGAGCAGTTCTTC
d_gene: TRBD2; j_gene: TRBJ2-1; v_gene: TRBV11-3; abundance: NA; CDR3aa: CASSLGLAGSYNEQFF; CDR3nt: TGTGCCAGCAGCTTGGGGCTAGCGGGCTCCTACAATGAGCAGTTCTTC
d_gene: NA; j_gene: TRBJ2-1; v_gene: TRBV7-9; abundance: NA; CDR3aa: CASSLPNYNEQFF; CDR3nt: TGTGCCAGCAGCTTACCCAACTACAATGAGCAGTTCTTC
d_gene: NA; j_gene: TRBJ1-2; v_gene: TRBV5-1; abundance: NA; CDR3aa: CASSPGWGANYGYTF; CDR3nt: TGCGCCAGCAGTCCTGGCTGGGGGGCTAACTATGGCTACACCTTC
d_gene: TRBD1; j_gene: TRBJ2-4; v_gene: TRBV29-1; abundance: once; CDR3aa: CSVEGRGDRKEAKNIQYF; CDR3nt: TGCAGCGTTGAAGGACGTGGGGACAGGAAAGAGGCCAAAAACATTCAGTACTTC
d_gene: TRBD1; j_gene: TRBJ1-1; v_gene: TRBV5-5; abundance: NA; CDR3aa: CASSFAGTGFGNTEAFF; CDR3nt: TGTGCCAGCAGCTTCGCCGGGACAGGGTTTGGGAACACTGAAGCTTTCTTT
d_gene: NA; j_gene: TRBJ2-1; v_gene: TRBV6-1; abundance: NA; CDR3aa: CASSGTFSYNEQFF; CDR3nt: TGTGCCAGCAGCGGGACTTTTTCCTACAATGAGCAGTTCTTC
d_gene: NA; j_gene: TRBJ2-3; v_gene: TRBV9; abundance: NA; CDR3aa: CASSVVGGTDTQYF; CDR3nt: TGTGCCAGCAGCGTAGTCGGGGGCACAGATACGCAGTATTTT
d_gene: NA; j_gene: TRBJ1-2; v_gene: TRBV6-5; abundance: NA; CDR3aa: CASTPIGGGYTF; CDR3nt: TGTGCCAGCACCCCAATAGGGGGTGGCTACACCTTC
d_gene: NA; j_gene: TRBJ1-1; v_gene: TRBV30; abundance: few; CDR3aa: CAWSVNTEAFF; CDR3nt: TGTGCCTGGAGTGTCAACACTGAAGCTTTCTTT
d_gene: NA; j_gene: TRBJ1-1; v_gene: TRBV6-1; abundance: NA; CDR3aa: CASSEVIRTEAFF; CDR3nt: TGTGCCAGCAGTGAAGTTATACGGACTGAAGCTTTCTTT
d_gene: TRBD1; j_gene: TRBJ1-2; v_gene: TRBV12-5; abundance: NA; CDR3aa: CASGLLTGNYGYTF; CDR3nt: TGTGCTAGTGGTTTACTGACAGGGAACTATGGCTACACCTTC
d_gene: TRBD1; j_gene: TRBJ2-1; v_gene: TRBV6-5; abundance: NA; CDR3aa: CASSWDRGVEQFF; CDR3nt: TGTGCCAGCAGTTGGGACAGGGGCGTTGAGCAGTTCTTC
d_gene: TRBD1; j_gene: TRBJ1-1; v_gene: TRBV5-1; abundance: NA; CDR3aa: CASSLGQGLTNTEAFF; CDR3nt: TGCGCCAGCAGCTTGGGACAGGGTCTCACGAACACTGAAGCTTTCTTT
d_gene: TRBD2; j_gene: TRBJ2-5; v_gene: TRBV7-9; abundance: NA; CDR3aa: CASSPGLAGQETQYF; CDR3nt: TGTGCCAGCAGCCCCGGACTAGCGGGGCAAGAGACCCAGTACTTC
d_gene: NA; j_gene: TRBJ2-7; v_gene: TRBV7-9; abundance: once; CDR3aa: CASSLNGATYEQYF; CDR3nt: TGTGCCAGCAGCTTGAACGGGGCCACCTACGAGCAGTACTTC
d_gene: TRBD2; j_gene: TRBJ2-1; v_gene: TRBV4-1; abundance: NA; CDR3aa: CASSQPSGSSYNEQFF; CDR3nt: TGCGCCAGCAGCCAACCTAGCGGGAGCTCCTACAATGAGCAGTTCTTC
d_gene: NA; j_gene: TRBJ2-3; v_gene: TRBV9; abundance: NA; CDR3aa: CASSVGRVGDTQYF; CDR3nt: TGTGCCAGCAGCGTAGGAAGAGTTGGAGATACGCAGTATTTT
d_gene: TRBD1; j_gene: TRBJ1-5; v_gene: TRBV27; abundance: NA; CDR3aa: CASSLGQGAQPQHF; CDR3nt: TGTGCCAGCAGTTTAGGACAGGGGGCACAGCCCCAGCATTTT
d_gene: NA; j_gene: TRBJ1-1; v_gene: TRBV19; abundance: NA; CDR3aa: CASSIGTRANTEAFF; CDR3nt: TGTGCCAGTAGTATAGGCACCCGGGCAAACACTGAAGCTTTCTTT
d_gene: NA; j_gene: TRBJ1-5; v_gene: TRBV4-1; abundance: NA; CDR3aa: CASSQEGVDQPQHF; CDR3nt: TGCGCCAGCAGCCAAGAAGGGGTTGATCAGCCCCAGCATTTT
d_gene: NA; j_gene: TRBJ2-1; v_gene: TRBV6-5; abundance: NA; CDR3aa: CASSYGRGVLEQFF; CDR3nt: TGTGCCAGCAGTTACGGGAGGGGGGTTTTAGAGCAGTTCTTC
d_gene: NA; j_gene: TRBJ2-5; v_gene: TRBV7-9; abundance: NA; CDR3aa: CASRILTGSETQYF; CDR3nt: TGTGCCAGCCGAATATTAACGGGGTCAGAGACCCAGTACTTC
d_gene: NA; j_gene: TRBJ2-6; v_gene: TRBV4-2; abundance: NA; CDR3aa: CATSSRFPGVLTF; CDR3nt: TGTGCCACCAGCTCTAGATTTCCCGGCGTCCTGACTTTC
d_gene: NA; j_gene: TRBJ2-2; v_gene: TRBV11-3; abundance: NA; CDR3aa: CASSPSDSQGTNTGELFF; CDR3nt: TGTGCCAGCAGCCCGTCCGATAGCCAGGGGACGAACACCGGGGAGCTGTTTTTT
d_gene: NA; j_gene: TRBJ1-1; v_gene: TRBV5-1; abundance: once; CDR3aa: CASSEGLGSVEAFF; CDR3nt: TGCGCCAGCAGCGAGGGACTGGGGAGCGTTGAAGCTTTCTTT
d_gene: TRBD2; j_gene: TRBJ2-1; v_gene: TRBV4-1; abundance: NA; CDR3aa: CASSRLPDGGEYNEQFF; CDR3nt: TGCGCCAGCAGCCGCCTCCCCGACGGGGGGGAATACAATGAGCAGTTCTTC